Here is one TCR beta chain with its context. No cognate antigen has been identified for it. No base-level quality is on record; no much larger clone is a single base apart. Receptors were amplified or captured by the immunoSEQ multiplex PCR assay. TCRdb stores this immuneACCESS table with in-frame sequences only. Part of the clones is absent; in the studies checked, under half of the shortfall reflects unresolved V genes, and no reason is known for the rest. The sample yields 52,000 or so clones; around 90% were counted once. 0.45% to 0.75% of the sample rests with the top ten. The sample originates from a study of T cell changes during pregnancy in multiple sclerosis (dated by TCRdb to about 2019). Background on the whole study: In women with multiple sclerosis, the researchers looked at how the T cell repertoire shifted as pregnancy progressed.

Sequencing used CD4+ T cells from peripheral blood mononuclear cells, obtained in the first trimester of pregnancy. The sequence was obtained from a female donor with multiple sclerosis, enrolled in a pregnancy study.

This receptor has the CDR3 CASSQGGNQPQHF. In nucleotides, the sequence is TGCGCCAGCAGCCAAGGAGGGAACCAGCCCCAGCATTTT. The chain links TRBV4-3 with TRBJ1-5, with the D gene not clear enough to name. A distance of 8 bases separates the germline ends of V and J, which lose 1 base and 7 bases respectively. In the germline V gene, CDR1 corresponds to LGHNA and CDR2 to YSLEER. The CDR3 has 13 amino acids, counting the end cysteine and phenylalanine. Solely the CDR3 DNA is kept, with 39 bases framed from the first base.